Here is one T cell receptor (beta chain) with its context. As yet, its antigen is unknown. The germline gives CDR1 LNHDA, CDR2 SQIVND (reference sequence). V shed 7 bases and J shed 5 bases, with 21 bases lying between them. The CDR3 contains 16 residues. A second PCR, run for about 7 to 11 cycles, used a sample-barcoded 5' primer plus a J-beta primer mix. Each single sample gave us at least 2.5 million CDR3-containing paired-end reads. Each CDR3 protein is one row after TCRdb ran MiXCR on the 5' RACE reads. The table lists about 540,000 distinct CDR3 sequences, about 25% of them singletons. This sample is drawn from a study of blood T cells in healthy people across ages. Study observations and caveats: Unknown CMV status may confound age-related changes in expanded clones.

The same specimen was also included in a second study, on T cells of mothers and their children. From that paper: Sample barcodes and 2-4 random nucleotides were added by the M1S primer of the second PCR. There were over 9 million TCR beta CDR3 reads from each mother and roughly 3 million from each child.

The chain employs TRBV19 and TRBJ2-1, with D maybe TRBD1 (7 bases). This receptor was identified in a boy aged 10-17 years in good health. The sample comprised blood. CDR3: CASNKLPGDRDNEQFF. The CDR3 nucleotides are TGTGCCAGTAATAAATTGCCGGGGGACAGAGACAATGAGCAGTTCTTC.